This T cell receptor (beta chain) derives from a study of T cell responses to AZD1222 COVID-19 vaccine. Points from the study as a whole: Donor demographics were predominantly white British with a female majority; clonal diversity may be underestimated.

TCRdb keeps only in-frame clones here, not all; method: immunoSEQ multiplex PCR. This table has 200,000 or so clones, more than 75% appearing once. Worth noting for this clone: Its matching antigen is unknown.

Trimming cost V 4 bases and J 5 bases, with 14 bases left between them. The CDR3 spans 15 residues. Germline CDR1 reads LGHNA; CDR2 reads YSLEER. The J gene is TRBJ2-2, the V gene TRBV4-3; D uncertain. This sequence was found in an adult in good health. The starting material was peripheral blood, obtained on day 0 of MenACWY control vaccination. The CDR3 nucleotides are TGCGCCAGCAGCCCAGCAGGATTCGGGACCGGGGAGCTGTTTTTT. Translating gives CASSPAGFGTGELFF.